What follows are 31 T cell receptor beta chains derived from one specimen sequenced in a study of cytomegalovirus exposure and HLA in healthy donors. The PCR was carried out with 60 Vbeta primers and 13 Jbeta primers. Assay used: immunoSEQ multiplex PCR; TCRdb lists only in-frame clones, some missing. This table holds around 130,000 clones, 81% found once. The specimen sequenced was PBMCs. Source of these receptors: a young man in good health and CMV-seronegative.

The chain has TRBV28 and TRBJ2-4; 12 bases match TRBD2. CDR3 length equals 19 residues. The trim removed 4 bases at V and 8 bases at J, leaving 18 bases unmatched. The germline CDR1 and CDR2 sequences are MDHEN and SYDVKM. Here the CDR3 DNA reads TGTGCCAGCAGTTCGTCCTTCCCCGAAACTAGCGGGGGGTGGGACATTCAGTACTTC. It codes for CASSSSFPETSGGWDIQYF.

This chain uses TRBV5-4 with TRBJ2-1; D unresolved. This CDR3 region has 14 residues. V lost 0 bases to trimming and J lost 9 bases, with 13 bases between them. The germline gives CDR1 SGHNT, CDR2 YYREEE (reference sequence). The CDR3: CASSLATPSLEQFF. For the CDR3, the DNA is TGTGCCAGCAGCTTGGCAACTCCCTCCCTTGAGCAGTTCTTC.

The chain combines TRBV11-2 with TRBJ2-1; 7 bases line up with TRBD1. This CDR3 has 13 residues. V lost 6 bases to trimming and J lost 7 bases; unmatched junction nucleotides: 6. Germline CDR1 is SGHAT and CDR2 is FQNNGV. CDR3 nucleotide sequence: TGTGCCAGCAGTAAAAACAGGGGAAATGAGCAGTTCTTC. It is translated as CASSKNRGNEQFF.

The chain couples TRBV2 to TRBJ1-2; D possibly corresponds to TRBD1 (6 bases). Trimming stripped 4 bases from V and 0 bases from J, with 9 bases between. The germline V gene has CDR1 SNHLY and CDR2 FYNNEI. The length of the CDR3 is 14 residues. This CDR3 is CASSGRTANYGYTF. The CDR3 region has the DNA TGTGCCAGCAGTGGGAGGACAGCTAACTATGGCTACACCTTC.

V is TRBV6-6 and J is TRBJ2-1, with 11 bases aligning to TRBD2. CDR1 MNHNY and CDR2 SVGAGI come from the germline V gene (reference sequence). This CDR3 has 15 residues. V was clipped by 7 bases and J by 6 bases; unmatched bases: 8. The DNA of the CDR3 is TGTGCCAGCACAAATCTAGCGGGGGGCGGCAATGAGCAGTTCTTC. Translation gives CASTNLAGGGNEQFF.

The J gene is TRBJ2-7, the V gene TRBV6-5; 7 positions agree with TRBD1. Germline CDR1 and CDR2: MNHEY and SVGAGI. V was pared by 4 bases and J by 5 bases, with 11 bases of the junction left unmatched. CDR3 length: 15 residues. This CDR3 is CASSSPTRQGHEQYF. Written as DNA, the CDR3 is TGTGCCAGCAGTTCTCCCACCCGACAGGGCCACGAGCAGTACTTC.

The J gene is TRBJ2-1, the V gene TRBV5-6, with 8 nucleotides matching TRBD2. V gave up 4 bases and J gave up 14 bases; unmatched junction bases: 17. The V gene's germline CDR1 is SGHDT and CDR2 YYEEEE. This CDR3 region has 15 residues. The CDR3 loop reads CASSPGGSGVVREFF. Written as DNA, the CDR3 is TGTGCCAGCAGCCCGGGTGGTAGCGGGGTTGTCAGGGAGTTCTTC.

The J gene is TRBJ2-5, the V gene TRBV6-1, with D possibly matching TRBD1 (6 bases). The CDR3 loop spans 15 amino acids. Trimming took 1 base from V and 5 from J, leaving 14 bases between them. Germline V gives CDR1 MNHNS, CDR2 SASEGT. The DNA for the CDR3 is TGTGCCAGCAGTGAAGGAACAGGGAGCCTGGAGACCCAGTACTTC. This codes for CASSEGTGSLETQYF.

V gene TRBV28 combines with J gene TRBJ2-7; possible D gene TRBD1, 5 bases. Trimming left V 6 bases short and J 1 base short, with 16 bases between. Germline V gives CDR1 MDHEN, CDR2 SYDVKM. There are 15 residues in the CDR3. The CDR3 spells CASSLTGFSSYEQYF. The DNA of the CDR3 is TGTGCCAGCAGCCTAACAGGTTTCTCTTCCTACGAGCAGTACTTC.

The chain employs TRBV7-8 and TRBJ2-7; 9 positions agree with TRBD1. The CDR3 sequence is 15 residues long. CDR1 SGHVS and CDR2 FQNEAQ come from the germline V gene. With 0 bases clipped from V and 4 bases from J, the junction kept 4 bases outside the gene matches. CDR3: CASSLAAGQGYEQYF. In DNA, the CDR3 is TGTGCCAGCAGCTTAGCCGCGGGACAGGGTTACGAGCAGTACTTC.

This clone was detected only a few times. The chain joins TRBV9 to TRBJ1-1; 7 positions match TRBD1. Germline-derived CDR1 and CDR2 are SGDLS and YYNGEE. The CDR3 covers 14 residues. V lost 0 bases to trimming and J lost 5 bases; unmatched junction nucleotides: 4. The CDR3 region has the DNA TGTGCCAGCAGCGTAGCCCAGGGGGGAACTGAAGCTTTCTTT. Translation gives CASSVAQGGTEAFF.

This clone was found a few times. This chain uses TRBV5-1 with TRBJ1-1; possibly TRBD1 for D (6 bases). The V and J ends lost 6 bases and 1 base respectively, with 7 bases between them. The germline V gene has CDR1 SGHRS and CDR2 YFSETQ. This CDR3 is 12 amino acids long. CDR3 nucleotide sequence: TGCGCCAGCATAGGGGGGAACACTGAAGCTTTCTTT. It codes for CASIGGNTEAFF.

This clone was seen a handful of times. The chain links TRBV19 to TRBJ1-2; tentative D call: TRBD1 (6 bases). Trimming removed 3 bases from V and 3 bases from J, with 8 bases in between. CDR1 LNHDA and CDR2 SQIVND come from the germline V gene (reference sequence). The CDR3 totals 13 residues. The CDR3 bases are TGTGCCAGTAGTATTGGACAGTACTATGGCTACACCTTC. Translating it yields CASSIGQYYGYTF.

The chain is built from TRBV5-1 and TRBJ1-6; 8 nucleotides line up with TRBD1. The CDR3 length is 14 residues. Germline CDR1 SGHRS, CDR2 YFSETQ. Trimming at V came to 4 bases and at J to 12 bases, leaving 9 bases not matched to a gene. As DNA, the CDR3 is TGCGCCAGCAGCCTCGGACAGGGACGAGGACCCCTCCACTTT. Translating it yields CASSLGQGRGPLHF. Full variable domain (remainder filled in from reference TRBV5-1 and TRBJ1-6): KAGVTQTPRYLIKTRGQQVTLSCSPISGHRSVSWYQQTPGQGLQFLFEYFSETQRNKGNFPGRFSGRQFSNSRSEMNVSTLELGDSALYLCASSLGQGRGPLHFGNGTRLTVT.

The chain links TRBV11-2 to TRBJ2-7; 8 bases fit TRBD2. Germline V lookup: CDR1 SGHAT, CDR2 FQNNGV. The V gene end was trimmed by 3 bases and the J gene end by 3 bases; junction bases not matched to a gene: 10. This CDR3 is 16 amino acids long. The CDR3 is CASSLGPGLVIYEQYF. The DNA of the CDR3 is TGTGCCAGCAGCTTGGGGCCGGGACTAGTTATCTACGAGCAGTACTTC.

Worth noting for this clone: Different DNA sequences within this sample yield the same CDR3. V is TRBV4-3 and J is TRBJ2-1; D is ambiguous. Germline CDR1 reads LGHNA; CDR2 reads YSLEER. The CDR3 contains 13 residues. V gave up 0 bases and J gave up 4 bases, with 4 bases separating them. CDR3 coding DNA: TGCGCCAGCAGCCAAGACTTGTACAATGAGCAGTTCTTC. It encodes CASSQDLYNEQFF.

The J gene is TRBJ1-1, the V gene TRBV7-8; 10 nucleotides match TRBD1. Germline lookup yields CDR1 SGHVS and CDR2 FQNEAQ. The junction had 7 bases not matched to a gene; V was cut back by 3 bases and J by 0 bases. The CDR3 runs to 17 residues. The CDR3: CASSLRDRGIMNTEAFF. The DNA for the CDR3 is TGTGCCAGCAGCTTGAGGGACAGGGGAATAATGAACACTGAAGCTTTCTTT.

This clone was counted between two and nine times. The CDR3 loop reads CASSRDNTDTQYF. CDR3 sequence (DNA): TGCGCCAGCAGTCGGGACAACACAGATACGCAGTATTTT. The rearrangement uses TRBV23-1 and TRBJ2-3, with D perhaps matching TRBD1 (6 bases). TRBV23-1 is labeled an ORF, and its function is uncertain. CDR3 size: 13 residues. V was trimmed by 4 bases and J by 2 bases, leaving 7 bases between them.

This chain connects TRBV7-8 to TRBJ2-7; the match to TRBD1 covers 8 bases. The germline CDR1 and CDR2 sequences are SGHVS and FQNEAQ. The CDR3 is 15 amino acids. The trim removed 5 bases at V and 2 bases at J, leaving 8 bases unmatched. This chain's CDR3 is CASSPLGRGPYEQYF. DNA of the CDR3: TGTGCCAGCAGCCCGTTAGGCAGGGGGCCCTACGAGCAGTACTTC.

The chain uses TRBV14 and TRBJ1-4; D is perhaps TRBD1 (6 bases). The CDR3 runs to 14 residues. Germline CDR1 reads SGHDN; CDR2 reads FVKESK. V was trimmed by 4 bases and J by 8 bases, leaving 14 bases between them. The CDR3 bases are TGTGCCAGCAGCCTTAACAGGGCGTTCGAAAAACTGTTTTTT. This gives the protein CASSLNRAFEKLFF. Based on the CDR3 plus reference TRBV14 and TRBJ1-4, the full variable domain is EAGVTQFPSHSVIEKGQTVTLRCDPISGHDNLYWYRRVMGKEIKFLLHFVKESKQDESGMPNNRFLAERTGGTYSTLKVQPAELEDSGVYFCASSLNRAFEKLFFGSGTQLSVL.

J is TRBJ1-4 and V is TRBV30, with 9 bases lining up with TRBD1. The V gene's germline CDR1 is GTSNPN and CDR2 SVGIG (reference sequence). CDR3 size: 13 residues. The trim removed 4 bases at V and 5 bases at J, leaving 2 bases unmatched. The CDR3: CAWTDRGNEKLFF. CDR3 nucleotides: TGTGCCTGGACAGACAGGGGGAATGAAAAACTGTTTTTT.

The J gene is TRBJ2-5, the V gene TRBV12-5; 9 bases line up with TRBD2. This CDR3 spans 17 amino acids. Germline values: CDR1 LGHNT, CDR2 FRNRAP. Trimming at V came to 8 bases and at J to 0 bases, leaving 13 bases not matched to a gene. Here the CDR3 DNA reads TGTGCTAGTTTATCTAGCGGGGCTCTTTTGTACCAAGAGACCCAGTACTTC. It yields the protein CASLSSGALLYQETQYF.

The chain uses TRBV7-9 and TRBJ1-4, with TRBD1 matching over 7 bases. CDR3 size: 16 residues. The V segment lost 4 bases and the J segment 1 base; nucleotides outside the gene matches: 6. CDR1 is SEHNR and CDR2 is FQNEAQ in the germline V gene (reference sequence). The chain's CDR3 is CASSSPDRETNEKLFF. The CDR3 DNA reads TGTGCCAGCAGCTCCCCCGACAGGGAAACTAATGAAAAACTGTTTTTT.

The chain combines TRBV5-6 with TRBJ2-2; D possibly corresponds to TRBD2 (6 bases). CDR3 length: 14 amino acids. V lost 4 bases to trimming and J lost 7 bases, with 14 bases between them. CDR1 SGHDT and CDR2 YYEEEE come from the germline V gene. CDR3 loop: CASSPGTLVGELFF. The CDR3, as DNA: TGTGCCAGCAGCCCCGGGACTCTCGTCGGGGAGCTGTTTTTT.

The chain uses TRBV30 and TRBJ2-7; D remains unclear. The CDR3 sequence is 14 residues long. CDR1 is GTSNPN, CDR2 SVGIG, per germline (reference sequence). Trimming took 0 bases from V and 10 from J, leaving 19 bases between them. Written as DNA, the CDR3 is TGTGCCTGGAGTGTACTATCCCCCGTAGGCAGACAGTACTTC. Translated, it gives CAWSVLSPVGRQYF.

Only one count was recorded for this clone. This chain uses TRBV28 with TRBJ1-3; a possible D gene is TRBD1 (5 bases). The CDR3 length is 16 residues. V lost 4 bases, J lost 0 bases, and 13 bases lay in between. Germline CDR1 is MDHEN and CDR2 is SYDVKM. The CDR3 DNA sequence: TGTGCCAGCAGTTCCCTCGGGGGGGACTCTGGAAACACCATATATTTT. This encodes CASSSLGGDSGNTIYF.

The chain links TRBV19 to TRBJ1-5; TRBD1 might be the D (6 bases). This CDR3 spans 15 amino acids. The V gene lost 7 bases and the J gene lost 0 bases, with 13 bases spanning the gap. The V gene's germline CDR1 is LNHDA and CDR2 SQIVND (reference sequence). The CDR3 here is CASTYRVYSNQPQHF. Written as DNA, the CDR3 is TGTGCCAGTACCTACAGGGTCTATAGCAATCAGCCCCAGCATTTT.

The genes are TRBV7-8 and TRBJ2-1; perhaps TRBD1 as D (6 bases). V lost 5 bases, J lost 2 bases, and 16 bases lay in between. Germline-derived CDR1 and CDR2 are SGHVS and FQNEAQ. The CDR3 loop spans 16 amino acids. CDR3 amino acids: CASSLGSSGAYNEQFF. In nucleotides, the CDR3 is TGTGCCAGCAGCCTAGGCTCTTCAGGGGCCTACAATGAGCAGTTCTTC.

CDR3 nucleotides: TGTGCCAGCAGCCGGGACTCCTCAAGAGGCACTGAAGCTTTCTTT. It yields the protein CASSRDSSRGTEAFF. This rearrangement joins TRBV7-9 to TRBJ1-1; possibly TRBD1 for D (5 bases). The germline V gene encodes CDR1 SEHNR and CDR2 FQNEAQ (reference sequence). Between the trimmed V and J ends, which lost 5 bases and 4 bases, there was a span of 17 bases. The CDR3 is 15 amino acids. Full variable domain (missing parts from reference TRBV7-9 and TRBJ1-1): DTGVSQNPRHKITKRGQNVTFRCDPISEHNRLYWYRQTLGQGPEFLTYFQNEAQLEKSRLLSDRFSAERPKGSFSTLEIQRTEQGDSAMYLCASSRDSSRGTEAFFGQGTRLTVV.

The chain links TRBV19 to TRBJ2-3, with D maybe TRBD2 (5 bases). CDR1 LNHDA and CDR2 SQIVND come from the germline V gene (reference sequence). V lost 8 bases, J lost 3 bases, and 15 bases lay in between. The CDR3 has 14 amino acids. As DNA, the CDR3 is TGTGCCAGTCGCGGGCCGGTTGGGACAGATACGCAGTATTTT. Its translation is CASRGPVGTDTQYF.

The chain couples TRBV28 to TRBJ1-2, with unresolved D. V was clipped by 7 bases and J by 4 bases, with 22 bases between them. Germline CDR1 MDHEN, CDR2 SYDVKM. The CDR3 length is 16 residues. CDR3 region: CASIPTALGTLYGYTF. CDR3 bases: TGTGCCAGCATCCCGACGGCCCTAGGAACGCTCTATGGCTACACCTTC.